The 27 T cell receptor beta chains below come from one sample, sequenced in a study of molecular identifiers for immune sequencing clone quantification. MiXCR, applied by TCRdb to the PCR reads, yields one record per CDR3 protein. The sample has some 580,000 distinct CDR3 sequences; about 25% are singletons. Specimen: naive CD8+ T cells from blood, with Jurkat cell RNA spiked in. Described subset: FACS-sorted CD8+CD4-CCR7+CD45RA+ naive T cells. The receptors originated from a human donor in good health. Some libraries in this study had Jurkat cell RNA spiked in.

In its sample, this clonotype was seen a few times. This rearrangement joins TRBV19 to TRBJ2-4; 7 nucleotides line up with TRBD1. V shed 6 bases, J shed 14 bases, and the junction held 13 bases outside the gene matches. This CDR3 is built from 13 residues. In germline, CDR1 is LNHDA, CDR2 SQIVND (reference sequence). The CDR3 DNA follows: TGTGCCAGTAGCCCCGGGTCGACAGGGTCGGAGTACTTC. This translates into CASSPGSTGSEYF. The whole variable domain, filled in from reference TRBV19 and TRBJ2-4, reads DGGITQSPKYLFRKEGQNVTLSCEQNLNHDAMYWYRQDPGQGLRLIYYSQIVNDFQKGDIAEGYSVSREKKESFPLTVTSAQKNPTAFYLCASSPGSTGSEYFGAGTRLSVL.

This clonotype appeared a few times. The chain joins TRBV9 to TRBJ2-1; the match to TRBD1 covers 9 bases. The CDR3 length is 16 residues. CDR1 is SGDLS and CDR2 is YYNGEE in the germline V gene. V lost 0 bases and J lost 6; bases outside the gene matches: 7. The CDR3 DNA is TGTGCCAGCAGCGTAGAGTGGACAGGGGAAACCAATGAGCAGTTCTTC. It encodes CASSVEWTGETNEQFF.

This clonotype was observed many times. The J gene is TRBJ2-3, the V gene TRBV5-6; 10 bases fit TRBD2. The V segment lost 0 bases and the J segment 5 bases; nucleotides outside the gene matches: 6. The V gene's germline CDR1 is SGHDT and CDR2 YYEEEE. The CDR3 covers 16 residues. The CDR3 region is CASSLGAGGFEDTQYF. The CDR3 DNA sequence: TGTGCCAGCAGCTTGGGAGCGGGGGGGTTTGAAGATACGCAGTATTTT.

This clonotype was seen only a few times. The genes are TRBV6-2 or TRBV6-3 and TRBJ2-7, with 7 bases identical to TRBD1. J was trimmed by 4 bases and V by 5 bases; bases with no gene match: 5. Germline CDR1 reads MNHEY; CDR2 reads SVGEGT. CDR3 size: 13 residues. The CDR3 loop is CASSALQGYEQYF. CDR3 nucleotide sequence: TGTGCCAGCAGTGCACTACAGGGGTACGAGCAGTACTTC.

The chain combines TRBV9 with TRBJ1-2, with a possible D match to TRBD1 (5 bases). The CDR3 sequence is 13 residues long. CDR1 and CDR2 from the germline V gene are SGDLS and YYNGEE. Trimming took off 6 bases at V and 3 bases at J, with 12 bases between the two ends. Here the CDR3 reads CASTPGTDYGYTF. CDR3 coding DNA: TGTGCCAGCACCCCAGGGACGGACTATGGCTACACCTTC.

This clonotype was recorded once. The conserved final phenylalanine or tryptophan is absent from the CDR3, which likely points to a read error. This chain links TRBV3-1 with TRBJ2-7; tentative D call: TRBD2 (6 bases). The CDR3 loop spans 14 amino acids. The V end was cut by 0 bases, the J end by 3 bases, with 9 bases between. Germline lookup yields CDR1 LGHDT and CDR2 YNNKEL (reference sequence). The DNA for the CDR3 is TGTGCCAGCAGCCAAGAGGCGGGGTACTACGAGCAGTACTCC. The encoded protein is CASSQEAGYYEQYS.

This clonotype was recorded at least ten times. J is TRBJ1-3 and V is TRBV20-1; tentative D call: TRBD1 (5 bases). V was clipped by 0 bases and J by 0 bases, with 9 bases between them. The germline CDR1 and CDR2 sequences are DFQATT and SNEGSKA (reference sequence). This CDR3 is built from 15 residues. CDR3: CSARDPGGSGNTIYF. CDR3 in DNA: TGCAGTGCTAGAGACCCCGGGGGCTCTGGAAACACCATATATTTT.

As for this clonotype: Just one base apart from a much larger clone, this may be a read error. The V and J genes are TRBV9 and TRBJ1-2, with 8 positions matching TRBD1. Germline V gives CDR1 SGDLS, CDR2 YYNGEE. The CDR3 extends over 17 amino acids. As DNA, the CDR3 is TGTGCCAGCAGCCCAGACCACCGGACAGGGCTTTTTAATGGCAACACCTTC. Its translation: CASSPDHRTGLFNGNTF. The full variable domain, in which reference TRBV9 and TRBJ1-2 provide the parts outside the CDR3, is DSGVTQTPKHLITATGQRVTLRCSPRSGDLSVYWYQQSLDQGLQFLIQYYNGEERAKGNILERFSAQQFPDLHSELNLSSLELGDSALYFCASSPDHRTGLFNGNTFGSGTRLTVV.

V is TRBV7-9 and J is TRBJ1-6, with 9 nucleotides matching TRBD1. Per germline, CDR1 SEHNR and CDR2 FQNEAQ (reference sequence). V lost 5 bases, J lost 7 bases, and 9 bases stayed unmatched. This CDR3 has 16 residues. CDR3 protein: CASSLPSGTGNSPLHF. CDR3 bases: TGTGCCAGCAGCCTCCCCTCCGGGACAGGGAATTCACCCCTCCACTTT.

This clonotype was counted at least ten times. The chain has TRBV5-5 and TRBJ1-4; no definite D call. In germline, CDR1 is SGHKS, CDR2 YYEKEE (reference sequence). The CDR3 length is 17 residues. Trimming stripped 1 base from V and 0 bases from J, with 13 bases between. The CDR3: CASSLFPSASTNEKLFF. CDR3 DNA: TGTGCCAGCAGCTTGTTTCCCTCGGCCTCAACTAATGAAAAACTGTTTTTT.

This clonotype has a count of ten or more. V usage is TRBV29-1 and J usage is TRBJ2-5, with D hard to call. The CDR3 covers 16 residues. V was trimmed by 0 bases and J by 7 bases, leaving 21 bases between them. From germline, CDR1 is SQVTM and CDR2 ANQGSEA. Here the CDR3 DNA reads TGCAGCGTTGAAGACTTAGAGGCCTGGGTCGGAGCGACCCAGTACTTC. Its translation is CSVEDLEAWVGATQYF.

This clonotype occurred many times. The chain has TRBV30 and TRBJ2-7; D is perhaps TRBD1 or TRBD2 (5 bases each). The CDR3 is made up of 13 amino acids. Trimming removed 0 bases from V and 1 base from J, with 7 bases in between. Germline V gives CDR1 GTSNPN, CDR2 SVGIG (reference sequence). DNA of the CDR3: TGTGCCTGGAGTGTTGGGGGTTCCTACGAGCAGTACTTC. It yields the protein CAWSVGGSYEQYF.

This clonotype was seen a single time. Germline is not matched at one junction end, which may reflect a read error. The chain joins TRBV7-2 to TRBJ1-1; D call uncertain. The CDR3 covers 15 residues. CDR1 and CDR2 from the germline V gene are SGHTA and FQGNSA. CDR3 sequence (DNA): TGTGCCAGCAGCCCCATCCGACCCCAGAACACTGAAGCGTTCTTT. Its protein product is CASSPIRPQNTEAFF.

This chain joins TRBV30 and TRBJ2-7; 7 bases fit TRBD2. There are 16 residues in the CDR3. CDR1 is GTSNPN, CDR2 SVGIG, per germline (reference sequence). Trimming took 3 bases from V and 1 from J; bases not matched to a gene: 12. The CDR3 bases are TGTGCCTGGAGAGTAATGGGGGAGGGCCGGTCCTACGAGCAGTACTTC. Translating gives CAWRVMGEGRSYEQYF. Variable domain in full (rest from reference TRBV30 and TRBJ2-7): SQTIHQWPATLVQPVGSPLSLECTVEGTSNPNLYWYRQAAGRGLQLLFYSVGIGQISSEVPQNLSASRPQDRQFILSSKKLLLSDSGFYLCAWRVMGEGRSYEQYFGPGTRLTVT.

A remark on this clonotype: This may come from a read error, since a much larger clone is one base off. It is likely a read error, because the conserved phenylalanine at the end of the CDR3 is missing. The genes are TRBV7-9 and TRBJ1-3; 9 bases line up with TRBD1. The CDR3 runs to 15 residues. V gave up 3 bases and J gave up 2 bases; unmatched junction bases: 2. Germline CDR1 and CDR2: SEHNR and FQNEAQ (reference sequence). CDR3: CASSLNRGPGNTIYS. For the CDR3, the DNA is TGTGCCAGCAGCTTGAACAGGGGGCCTGGAAACACCATATATTCT.

A word on this clonotype: With a much larger clone just one base away, this may be a read error. The J gene is TRBJ2-5, the V gene TRBV6-5, with D hard to call. Looked up from germline, CDR1 is MNHEY and CDR2 is SVGAGI. The V end lost 5 bases, the J end lost 2 bases, and 12 bases lay between the germline ends. The CDR3 has 14 residues. CDR3 DNA sequence: TGTGCCAGCAGTCACCTGACCGGGCAAGAGACCCAGTACTTC. Translated, it gives CASSHLTGQETQYF.

A few counts support this clonotype. The chain combines TRBV11-3 with TRBJ2-7; D is undetermined. V lost 3 bases and J lost 2, with 14 bases in between. There are 15 residues in the CDR3. The germline CDR1 and CDR2 sequences are SGHNT and YENEEA. CDR3 coding DNA: TGTGCCAGCAGCTTTGAGTATGGCGGAGCCTACGAGCAGTACTTC. This gives the protein CASSFEYGGAYEQYF.

The J gene is TRBJ2-5, the V gene TRBV27; no definite D call. Germline values: CDR1 MNHEY, CDR2 SMNVEV (reference sequence). The CDR3 consists of 17 residues. V lost 5 bases and J lost 1, with 20 bases in between. The CDR3 is CASSPVLVIGPQETQYF. In nucleotides, the CDR3 is TGTGCCAGCAGTCCGGTACTGGTGATCGGTCCCCAAGAGACCCAGTACTTC.

This clonotype was observed at least ten times. This chain joins TRBV25-1 and TRBJ2-7; perhaps D is TRBD1 or TRBD2 (5 bases each). Germline V CDR1 and CDR2: MGHDK, SYGVNS. Trimming removed 2 bases from V and 8 bases from J, with 7 bases in between. The CDR3 spans 11 residues. The CDR3 DNA is TGTGCCAGCAGTGAAGGGGGTAAGCAGTACTTC. Translating it yields CASSEGGKQYF.

This clonotype was recorded a few times. This chain joins TRBV19 and TRBJ1-2, with 10 positions matching TRBD1. Germline V gene lookup returns CDR1 LNHDA and CDR2 SQIVND (reference sequence). Unmatched junction bases numbered 7, after V lost 1 base and J lost 2 bases. The CDR3 covers 17 residues. The CDR3: CASSIGQGASWNYGYTF. The CDR3, as DNA: TGTGCCAGTAGTATAGGACAGGGGGCTTCTTGGAACTATGGCTACACCTTC.

In this sample, this clonotype turned up many times. The V gene is TRBV5-6, the J gene TRBJ2-3; 7 bases are shared with TRBD1. The CDR3 sequence is 16 residues long. Germline CDR1 is SGHDT and CDR2 is YYEEEE. V gave up 0 bases and J gave up 0 bases; unmatched junction bases: 4. As DNA, the CDR3 is TGTGCCAGCAGCTTGGGGACAGGACAAAGCACAGATACGCAGTATTTT. The encoded protein is CASSLGTGQSTDTQYF.

This chain connects TRBV4-1 to TRBJ2-1, with D perhaps matching TRBD1 or TRBD2 (5 bases each). The CDR3 is 19 amino acids. V dropped 4 bases and J dropped 8 bases, with 30 bases sitting between them. Germline lookup yields CDR1 MGHRA and CDR2 YSYEKL. CDR3 protein: CASSRLGNHGTALGDEQFF. The DNA of the CDR3 is TGCGCCAGCAGCCGCCTGGGTAATCATGGGACCGCCTTAGGGGATGAGCAGTTCTTC.

On this clonotype itself: This could be a read error, since a much larger clone is one nucleotide away. Without the conserved terminal phenylalanine or tryptophan, this CDR3 likely stems from a read error. The V gene is TRBV7-3, the J gene TRBJ2-7; TRBD2 aligns across 10 bases. Germline V CDR1 and CDR2: SGHTA, FQGTGA. This CDR3 contains 14 residues. V was pared by 0 bases and J by 5 bases, with 1 base of the junction left unmatched. This CDR3 reads CASSLTGTSDEQYC. Written as DNA, the CDR3 is TGTGCCAGCAGCTTAACCGGGACTAGCGACGAGCAGTACTGC.

This clonotype showed up many times. This rearrangement joins TRBV29-1 to TRBJ1-1; D not certain. Germline loops: CDR1 SQVTM, CDR2 ANQGSEA. The CDR3 contains 13 residues. V lost 8 bases, J lost 5 bases, and 18 bases lay in between. CDR3 protein: CSLRASGWTEAFF. The CDR3 coding sequence is TGCAGCCTCCGGGCCTCTGGATGGACTGAAGCTTTCTTT.

This clonotype was recorded many times. The V and J genes are TRBV7-2 and TRBJ2-1, with D perhaps matching TRBD2 (5 bases). Germline values: CDR1 SGHTA, CDR2 FQGNSA. V lost 5 bases and J 9 bases, leaving 14 bases between the germline ends. This CDR3 has 13 amino acids. The CDR3 nucleotides read TGTGCCAGCAGCCCTGGACTTAGCAGTGAGCAGTTCTTC. Translated: CASSPGLSSEQFF.

There are many counts of this clonotype. The chain combines TRBV29-1 with TRBJ2-5; TRBD1 is a possible D gene (5 bases). Deletions cut 4 bases from V and 0 bases from J, with 9 bases between. CDR1 SQVTM and CDR2 ANQGSEA come from the germline V gene. The CDR3 covers 13 residues. CDR3 sequence (DNA): TGCAGCGTTGTTCAGGGATACCAAGAGACCCAGTACTTC. Its translation: CSVVQGYQETQYF.

The chain combines TRBV6-5 with TRBJ1-1; no clear D. CDR3 length: 12 residues. Germline V CDR1 and CDR2: MNHEY, SVGAGI. Between the trimmed V and J ends, which lost 2 bases and 8 bases, there was a span of 9 bases. This CDR3 reads CASSYQAGEAFF. The CDR3 bases are TGTGCCAGCAGTTACCAGGCAGGCGAAGCTTTCTTT.